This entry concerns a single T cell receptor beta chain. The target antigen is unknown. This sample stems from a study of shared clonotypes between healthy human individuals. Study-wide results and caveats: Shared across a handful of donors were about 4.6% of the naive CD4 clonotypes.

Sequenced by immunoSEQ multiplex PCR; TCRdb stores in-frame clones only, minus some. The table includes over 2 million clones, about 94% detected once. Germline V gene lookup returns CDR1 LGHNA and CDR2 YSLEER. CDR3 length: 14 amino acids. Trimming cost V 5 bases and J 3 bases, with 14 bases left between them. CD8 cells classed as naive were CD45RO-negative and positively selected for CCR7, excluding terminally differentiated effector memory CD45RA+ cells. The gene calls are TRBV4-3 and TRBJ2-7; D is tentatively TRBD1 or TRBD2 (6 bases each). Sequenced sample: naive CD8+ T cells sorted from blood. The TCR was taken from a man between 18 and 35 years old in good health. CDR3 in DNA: TGCGCCAGCAGCACGGGGGCTAGCGACTACGAGCAGTACTTC. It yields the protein CASSTGASDYEQYF.